Given below is one TCR beta chain in context. The sample comes from a study of blood T cell repertoires in COVID-19. Under the authors' procedure: Reference gene primer amplification gave estimated nucleated cell counts. The table came from immunoSEQ multiplex PCR; TCRdb's copy has only in-frame clones and leaves some out. That table supplies the V and J calls and clone size; D and trimming were determined from the DNA. The sample includes about 64,000 clones, roughly 85% of them seen just once. The CDR3 runs to 17 residues. Germline CDR1 is SGHNT and CDR2 is YENEEA. Trimming removed 1 base from V and 2 bases from J, with 16 bases in between.

The rearrangement links TRBV11-3 to TRBJ2-3; D unclear. The specimen was peripheral blood. This receptor was identified in a man in his forties or fifties with acute or convalescent COVID-19. DNA for the CDR3: TGTGCCAGCAGCTTAGGGGTAGCCAGCCGATTCACAGATACGCAGTATTTT. It encodes CASSLGVASRFTDTQYF.